These T cell receptor beta chains were read from a single sample in a study of blood T cell repertoires in COVID-19. Measured with immunoSEQ multiplex PCR; TCRdb has only the in-frame clones, and not every one. The sample holds 400,000 or so clones, around nine tenths seen once. The material sequenced was peripheral blood. The receptors were gathered from a human donor in a cohort sampled during active COVID-19. The CDR3 runs from the conserved cysteine through the conserved F or W.

>TRBV4-2
CASSQRGGHGKEETQYF
>TRBV6-5
CASSYSTGGYGYTF
>TRBV5-1
CASSSTGGSTGELFF
>TRBV28
CASSPLSRTGTSGRGEQYF
>TRBV9
CASSLGLADTDTQYF
>TRBV6-5
CASSPETSGNKQFF
>TRBV5-1
CASSWAQETQYF
>TRBV3-1/TRBV3-2
CASSPRAGAIEDTQYF
>TRBV6-1
CASSEQASYEQYF
>TRBV10-3
CAISESWRSTDTQYF
>TRBV6-2/TRBV6-3
CASSYDRDNQPQHF
>TRBV18
CASSLNLGTGNYEQYF
>TRBV15
CATSKGLADTYEQYF
>TRBV19
CASTLQGFRRSNQPQHF
>TRBV2
CASRAPGTSVQETQYF
>TRBV10-3
CAISESFVEETQYF
>TRBV12-3/TRBV12-4
CASSGLAGDTQYF
>TRBV15
CATSRGAGVYEQYF
>TRBV30
CAWSSRGGSQPQHF
>TRBV5-1
CASSSTGDQPQHF
>TRBV2
CAPIRKGPRSGNTIYF
>TRBV5-1
CASSQNQGHEQYF
>TRBV27
CASYRGIEAFF
>TRBV30
CAWSLRGLAGDEQYF